The present T cell receptor beta chain was sequenced within a study of blood T cell repertoires in COVID-19. Repertoires were generated with immunoSEQ multiplex PCR, while TCRdb's copy carries only in-frame clones and drops some. This sample has hundreds of thousands of clones, with about 85% found just once. CDR1 SGHNT and CDR2 YYREEE come from the germline V gene (reference sequence). CDR3 length equals 14 residues. Deletions cut 2 bases from V and 4 bases from J, with 12 bases between. The origin of this receptor is a man in his forties or fifties with acute or convalescent COVID-19. V and J are TRBV5-4 and TRBJ2-5; no firm D call. The source material was peripheral blood. The CDR3 coding sequence is TGTGCCAGCAGCTTCCGAGACATTGTAGAGACCCAGTACTTC. Its protein product is CASSFRDIVETQYF. Together with reference TRBV5-4 and TRBJ2-5, the CDR3 gives the full variable domain: ETGVTQSPTHLIKTRGQQVTLRCSSQSGHNTVSWYQQALGQGPQFIFQYYREEENGRGNFPPRFSGLQFPNYSSELNVNALELDDSALYLCASSFRDIVETQYFGPGTRLLVL.